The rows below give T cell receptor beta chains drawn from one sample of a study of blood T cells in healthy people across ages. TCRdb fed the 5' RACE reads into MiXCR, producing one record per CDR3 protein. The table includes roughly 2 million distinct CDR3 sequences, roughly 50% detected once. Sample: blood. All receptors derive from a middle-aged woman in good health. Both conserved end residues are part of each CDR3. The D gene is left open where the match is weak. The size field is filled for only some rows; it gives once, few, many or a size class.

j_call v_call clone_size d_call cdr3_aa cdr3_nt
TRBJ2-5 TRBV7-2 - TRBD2 CASSLVRGGATETQYF TGTGCCAGCAGCTTAGTACGCGGGGGGGCCACAGAGACCCAGTACTTC
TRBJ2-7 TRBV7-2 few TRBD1 CASQDPRGYEQYF TGTGCCAGTCAGGATCCCAGGGGGTACGAGCAGTACTTC
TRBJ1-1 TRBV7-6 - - CASSLRARGQGRNTEAFF TGTGCCAGCAGCTTAAGGGCCCGCGGCCAGGGGCGGAACACTGAAGCTTTCTTT
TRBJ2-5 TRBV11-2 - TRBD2 CASSLESGRYQETQYF TGTGCCAGCAGCTTAGAAAGCGGGAGGTACCAAGAGACCCAGTACTTC
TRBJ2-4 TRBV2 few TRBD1 CASNGQGAVPSAKNIQYF TGTGCCAGCAATGGACAGGGGGCGGTACCGTCGGCCAAAAACATTCAGTACTTC
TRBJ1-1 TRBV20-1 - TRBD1 CSAGGPLWDSEAFF TGCAGTGCGGGGGGGCCCCTCTGGGACAGTGAAGCTTTCTTT
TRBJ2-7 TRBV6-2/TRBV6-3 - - CASSPYRANYEQYF TGTGCCAGCAGCCCCTACAGGGCCAACTACGAGCAGTACTTC
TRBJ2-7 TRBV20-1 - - CSARWRYNEQYF TGCAGTGCTAGATGGAGATACAATGAGCAGTACTTC
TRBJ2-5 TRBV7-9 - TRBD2 CASSLQGGEAQYF TGTGCCAGCAGCTTGCAGGGAGGGGAGGCCCAGTACTTC
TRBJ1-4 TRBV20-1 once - CSARTWTLNEKLFF TGCAGTGCTAGAACCTGGACGTTAAATGAAAAACTGTTTTTT
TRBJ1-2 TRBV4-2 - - CASSQASRGNYGYTF TGTGCCAGCAGCCAAGCAAGTCGGGGTAACTATGGCTACACCTTC
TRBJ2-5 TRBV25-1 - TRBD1 CASSEYPTGQGAWETQYF TGTGCCAGCAGTGAATACCCAACCGGACAGGGGGCTTGGGAGACCCAGTACTTC
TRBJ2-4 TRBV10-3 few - CAISDASGWAKNIQYF TGTGCCATCAGTGATGCTTCGGGTTGGGCCAAAAACATTCAGTACTTC
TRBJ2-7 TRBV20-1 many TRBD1 CSAPGQGIYEQYF TGCAGTGCTCCGGGACAGGGTATCTACGAGCAGTACTTC
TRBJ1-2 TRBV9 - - CASSVDPGNPFPYGYTF TGTGCCAGCAGCGTAGACCCCGGGAACCCCTTCCCCTATGGCTACACCTTC
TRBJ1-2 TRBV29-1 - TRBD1 CSVESYRGEDGYTF TGCAGCGTTGAAAGCTACAGGGGTGAGGATGGCTACACCTTC
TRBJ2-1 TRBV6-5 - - CASHDRVQQFF TGTGCCAGCCACGACCGGGTGCAGCAGTTCTTC
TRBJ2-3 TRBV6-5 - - CASSYRVAADTQYF TGTGCCAGCAGTTACCGCGTAGCGGCAGATACGCAGTATTTT
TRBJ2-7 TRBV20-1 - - CSASMGGGAPYEQYF TGCAGTGCTAGTATGGGCGGGGGCGCTCCCTACGAGCAGTACTTC
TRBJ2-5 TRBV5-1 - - CASSPGPEKTQYF TGCGCCAGCAGCCCGGGACCGGAAAAGACCCAGTACTTC
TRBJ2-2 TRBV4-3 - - CASSATGPGELFF TGCGCCAGCAGCGCGACAGGTCCCGGGGAGCTGTTTTTT
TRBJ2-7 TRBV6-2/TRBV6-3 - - CASSSGRAAEQYF TGTGCCAGCAGTTCCGGCAGGGCGGCCGAGCAGTACTTC
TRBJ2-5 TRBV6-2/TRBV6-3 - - CASSASRIQETQYF TGTGCCAGCAGTGCGAGTCGGATCCAAGAGACCCAGTACTTC
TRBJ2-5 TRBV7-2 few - CASSPPGVRVGETQYF TGTGCCAGCAGCCCGCCGGGTGTGCGGGTGGGAGAGACCCAGTACTTC
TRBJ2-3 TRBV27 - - CASSVGPITDTQYF TGTGCCAGCAGTGTCGGACCGATCACAGATACGCAGTATTTT
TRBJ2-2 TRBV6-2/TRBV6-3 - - CASSYVGGPTGELFF TGTGCCAGCAGTTACGTGGGGGGCCCTACCGGGGAGCTGTTTTTT